These 24 T cell receptor beta chains were all obtained from the same sample, sequenced in a study of blood T cell repertoires in COVID-19. Repertoires were generated with immunoSEQ multiplex PCR, while TCRdb's copy carries only in-frame clones and drops some. The profile covers roughly 290,000 clones, with 80% to 90% appearing a single time and 2.2% taken by the ten largest. The sample was PBMCs or T cells enriched from blood (not recorded which). These receptors all come from a man under 40 who had recovered from COVID-19.

The chain employs TRBV3-1 (or the pseudogene TRBV3-2) and TRBJ1-2, with 8 bases that match TRBD1. Germline lookup yields CDR1 LGHDT and CDR2 YNNKEL (reference sequence). CDR3 length: 14 amino acids. Unmatched junction bases numbered 6, after V lost 1 base and J lost 8 bases. The CDR3 protein is CASSQVQGGKGYTF. The CDR3 bases are TGTGCCAGCAGCCAAGTACAGGGGGGGAAGGGCTACACCTTC.

The chain links TRBV9 to TRBJ2-1; TRBD1 might be the D (6 bases). Per the germline V gene, CDR1 is SGDLS and CDR2 is YYNGEE. The germline V and J ends were trimmed by 3 bases and 3 bases, with 10 bases remaining between them. CDR3 length equals 14 residues. The CDR3 loop reads CASSAGDGYNEQFF. CDR3 sequence (DNA): TGTGCCAGCAGCGCAGGGGACGGCTACAATGAGCAGTTCTTC. Based on the CDR3 plus reference TRBV9 and TRBJ2-1, the full variable domain is DSGVTQTPKHLITATGQRVTLRCSPRSGDLSVYWYQQSLDQGLQFLIQYYNGEERAKGNILERFSAQQFPDLHSELNLSSLELGDSALYFCASSAGDGYNEQFFGPGTRLTVL.

J is TRBJ1-6 and V is TRBV10-1; 11 positions match TRBD1. V dropped 4 bases and J dropped 11; count of bases not matched to a gene: 7. This CDR3 contains 15 residues. The V gene's germline CDR1 is WNHNN and CDR2 SYGVQD (reference sequence). Here the CDR3 reads CASSGSDRGRTPLHF. DNA for the CDR3: TGCGCCAGCAGTGGATCGGACAGGGGGCGTACACCCCTCCACTTT.

This clone has a handful of counts. This chain connects TRBV5-1 to TRBJ2-3; D unresolved. Trimming took off 4 bases at V and 7 bases at J, with 13 bases between the two ends. CDR1 and CDR2 from the germline V gene are SGHRS and YFSETQ. There are 13 residues in the CDR3. CDR3 protein: CASSTHSQYTQYF. As DNA, the CDR3 is TGCGCCAGCAGCACCCATTCCCAGTATACGCAGTATTTT.

J is TRBJ1-1 and V is TRBV5-8; 7 bases line up with TRBD1. Germline V gives CDR1 SGHTS, CDR2 YDEGEE. The CDR3 has 15 residues. V lost 4 bases and J lost 7; bases outside the gene matches: 13. The CDR3 DNA sequence: TGTGCCAGCAGCCCCGGGACAGTTGAGGACCGTGAAGCTTTCTTT. Residues: CASSPGTVEDREAFF.

V usage is TRBV19 and J usage is TRBJ1-2, with D perhaps TRBD1 (5 bases). V gave up 4 bases and J gave up 7 bases, with 7 bases separating them. Germline CDR1 is LNHDA and CDR2 is SQIVND (reference sequence). This CDR3 is built from 11 residues. CDR3 loop: CASSTGFGYTF. The CDR3 DNA follows: TGTGCCAGTAGTACAGGGTTTGGCTACACCTTC.

This chain uses TRBV6-5 with TRBJ1-1, with TRBD1 as a possible D gene (5 bases). This CDR3 comprises 11 residues. V dropped 6 bases and J dropped 9 bases, with 11 bases sitting between them. CDR1 and CDR2 (germline): MNHEY, SVGAGI. Written as DNA, the CDR3 is TGTGCCAGCAGGTCCGACAGTAAAGCTTTCTTT. Translating it yields CASRSDSKAFF.

This chain links TRBV19 with TRBJ1-6, with D tentatively TRBD1 (6 bases). With 5 bases removed from V and 5 bases from J, the gap between germline ends came to 22 bases. The CDR3 contains 18 residues. Per the germline V gene, CDR1 is LNHDA and CDR2 is SQIVND (reference sequence). The CDR3 region is CASSSPPGTSRNNSPLHF. DNA for the CDR3: TGTGCCAGTAGTTCCCCGCCCGGGACATCTCGTAATAATTCACCCCTCCACTTT.

The chain links TRBV5-8 to TRBJ1-2; D is perhaps TRBD1 (6 bases). The CDR3 totals 14 residues. From germline, CDR1 is SGHTS and CDR2 YDEGEE. The germline V and J ends were trimmed by 1 base and 4 bases, with 11 bases remaining between them. The CDR3 nucleotides are TGTGCCAGCAGCTTGTTACAGGGAGCCTATGGCTACACCTTC. It yields the protein CASSLLQGAYGYTF.

The V call is TRBV21-1, the J call TRBJ1-1; the table's TRBD1 call for D was not verified on the DNA. TRBV21-1 is reported as a pseudogene. CDR3 length equals 17 residues. The CDR3 region has the DNA TGTGCCAGCAGCACAACCGCGGACAGGGCGAATACCACTGAAGCTTTCTTT. Protein sequence: CASSTTADRANTTEAFF.

This clone showed up just once. The gene calls are TRBV3-1 (or the pseudogene TRBV3-2) and TRBJ2-3; TRBD2 matches at 8 bases. The CDR3 is made up of 15 amino acids. Trimming cost V 3 bases and J 5 bases; bases outside gene matches: 7. CDR1 is LGHDT, CDR2 YNNKEL, per germline (reference sequence). In nucleotides, the CDR3 is TGTGCCAGCAGCCACCGGACTAGCCAGCTAGATACGCAGTATTTT. This sequence encodes CASSHRTSQLDTQYF.

V is TRBV20-1 and J is TRBJ1-2; D unresolved. CDR1 and CDR2 (germline): DFQATT, SNEGSKA (reference sequence). CDR3 length equals 14 residues. V shed 3 bases and J shed 0 bases, with 11 bases lying between them. The CDR3 sequence is CSASGIYSNYGYTF. CDR3 coding DNA: TGCAGTGCTAGTGGCATATACTCTAACTATGGCTACACCTTC.

The chain carries TRBV4-2 and TRBJ1-2; no clear D. In germline, CDR1 is LGHNA, CDR2 YNFKEQ. Trimming left V 4 bases short and J 5 bases short, with 14 bases between. The CDR3 is 14 residues long. The chain's CDR3 is CASSRAIEQYGYTF. CDR3 bases: TGTGCCAGCAGCCGGGCGATTGAACAATATGGCTACACCTTC.

The chain combines TRBV19 with TRBJ1-5; D perhaps matches TRBD1 (5 bases). V was trimmed by 3 bases and J by 6 bases, leaving 15 bases between them. The CDR3 contains 15 residues. CDR1 is LNHDA and CDR2 is SQIVND in the germline V gene (reference sequence). Written as DNA, the CDR3 is TGTGCCAGTAGTATGCAAGGGGCTTCCGTTCAGCCCCAGCATTTT. This codes for CASSMQGASVQPQHF.

This chain links TRBV7-9 with TRBJ2-5, with no clear D. The CDR3 runs 16 residues. The germline CDR1 and CDR2 sequences are SEHNR and FQNEAQ (reference sequence). The V gene lost 4 bases and the J gene lost 3 bases, with 18 bases spanning the gap. DNA of the CDR3: TGTGCCAGCAGCTCCTGGGTAGGTGGGCACGAAGAGACCCAGTACTTC. Translated, it gives CASSSWVGGHEETQYF.

The chain employs TRBV7-8 and TRBJ2-2; TRBD1 matches 8 bases. CDR3 length: 16 amino acids. V lost 1 base, J lost 4 bases, and 5 bases stayed unmatched. Germline V lookup: CDR1 SGHVS, CDR2 FQNEAQ. The CDR3 nucleotides are TGTGCCAGCAGCTTAGGGTTTACAGGGGGCACCGGGGAGCTGTTTTTT. Protein: CASSLGFTGGTGELFF.

The chain has TRBV29-1 and TRBJ2-1, with 13 bases fitting TRBD2. V shed 1 base and J 4 bases; nucleotides not matched to a gene: 10. The germline CDR1 and CDR2 sequences are SQVTM and ANQGSEA. The CDR3 has 18 amino acids. The CDR3 region has the DNA TGCAGCGTTGAAGGACTAGCGGGGGGCCGGAGGAGGTACAATGAGCAGTTCTTC. As protein: CSVEGLAGGRRRYNEQFF.

This chain uses TRBV11-2 with TRBJ1-1, with D maybe TRBD1 (5 bases). Germline V gene sequence: CDR1 SGHAT, CDR2 FQNNGV. V lost 3 bases and J lost 5, with 10 bases in between. The CDR3 spans 13 residues. The CDR3, as DNA: TGTGCCAGCAGCTTCGGGGGAGGAACTGAAGCTTTCTTT. Amino acids: CASSFGGGTEAFF.

This clone appeared once. The chain has TRBV7-9 and TRBJ1-1, with D hard to call. The CDR3 loop spans 14 amino acids. The germline CDR1 and CDR2 sequences are SEHNR and FQNEAQ (reference sequence). The V end was cut by 2 bases, the J end by 4 bases, with 11 bases between. CDR3 residues: CASSLYGDGTEAFF. The CDR3 DNA reads as TGTGCCAGCAGCTTATACGGGGATGGCACTGAAGCTTTCTTT.

The chain links TRBV28 to TRBJ2-7; possible D gene TRBD2, 6 bases. The CDR3 runs to 15 residues. Germline V CDR1 and CDR2: MDHEN, SYDVKM. The V and J ends lost 5 bases and 0 bases respectively, with 14 bases between them. CDR3 nucleotides: TGTGCCAGCAGTCCGTCCTTGGGGGGCTCCTACGAGCAGTACTTC. This gives the protein CASSPSLGGSYEQYF.

The V and J genes are TRBV5-6 and TRBJ2-5, with D uncertain. The CDR3 totals 15 residues. Trimming pared 1 base from V and 5 bases from J, leaving 15 bases between. Germline-derived CDR1 and CDR2 are SGHDT and YYEEEE. The CDR3 loop is CASSLFSLTIETQYF. CDR3 coding DNA: TGTGCCAGCAGCTTGTTTTCTCTGACAATTGAGACCCAGTACTTC.

This sequence joins TRBV20-1 and TRBJ2-7; 8 positions agree with TRBD1. The ends lost 3 bases at V and 7 bases at J; junction bases unmatched: 11. The CDR3 is 14 residues long. Germline V gives CDR1 DFQATT, CDR2 SNEGSKA (reference sequence). The chain's CDR3 is CSASGQGAREEQYF. CDR3 bases: TGCAGTGCTAGTGGGCAGGGGGCGCGAGAAGAGCAGTACTTC.

Only one count was recorded for this clone. This sample also contains other DNA sequences that code for the same CDR3. This chain uses TRBV5-6 with TRBJ2-3; no clear D gene. CDR1 SGHDT and CDR2 YYEEEE come from the germline V gene. The CDR3 extends over 13 amino acids. V was trimmed by 0 bases and J by 3 bases, leaving 5 bases between them. This chain's CDR3 is CASSLGGTDTQYF. The CDR3 bases are TGTGCCAGCAGCTTGGGCGGAACAGATACGCAGTATTTT.

This clone was recorded once. The rearrangement links TRBV5-1 to TRBJ2-3; 15 bases are a match to TRBD2. The germline V gene has CDR1 SGHRS and CDR2 YFSETQ. V was pared by 1 base and J by 0 bases, with 6 bases of the junction left unmatched. This CDR3 has 19 amino acids. The CDR3 region has the DNA TGCGCCAGCAGCTTGACCGGGACTAGCGGGGGGCGCAGCACAGATACGCAGTATTTT. Translated, it gives CASSLTGTSGGRSTDTQYF.